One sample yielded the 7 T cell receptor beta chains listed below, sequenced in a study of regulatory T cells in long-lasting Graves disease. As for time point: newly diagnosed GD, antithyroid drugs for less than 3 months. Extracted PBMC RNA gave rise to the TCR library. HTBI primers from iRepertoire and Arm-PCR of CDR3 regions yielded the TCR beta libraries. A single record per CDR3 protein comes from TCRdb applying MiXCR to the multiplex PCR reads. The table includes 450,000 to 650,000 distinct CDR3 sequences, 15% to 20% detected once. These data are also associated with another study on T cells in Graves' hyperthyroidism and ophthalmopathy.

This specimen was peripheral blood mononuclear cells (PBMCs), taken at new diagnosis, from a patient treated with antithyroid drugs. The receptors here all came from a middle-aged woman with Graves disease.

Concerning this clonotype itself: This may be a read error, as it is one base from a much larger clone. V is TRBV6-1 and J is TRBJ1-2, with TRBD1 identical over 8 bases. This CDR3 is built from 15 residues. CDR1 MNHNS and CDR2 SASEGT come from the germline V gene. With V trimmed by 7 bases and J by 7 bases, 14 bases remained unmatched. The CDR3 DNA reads TGTGCCAGCACCGTCTCGACAGGGGATGGGTCTGGCTACACCTTC. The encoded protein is CASTVSTGDGSGYTF.

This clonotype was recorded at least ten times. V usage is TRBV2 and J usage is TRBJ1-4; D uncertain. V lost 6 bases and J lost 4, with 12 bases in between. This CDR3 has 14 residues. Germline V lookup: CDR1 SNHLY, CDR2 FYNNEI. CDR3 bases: TGTGCCAGCAGAAGACTGAGGGATAATGAAAAACTGTTTTTT. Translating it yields CASRRLRDNEKLFF. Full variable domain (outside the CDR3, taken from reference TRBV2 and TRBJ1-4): EPEVTQTPSHQVTQMGQEVILRCVPISNHLYFYWYRQILGQKVEFLVSFYNNEISEKSEIFDDQFSVERPDGSNFTLKIRSTKLEDSAMYFCASRRLRDNEKLFFGSGTQLSVL.

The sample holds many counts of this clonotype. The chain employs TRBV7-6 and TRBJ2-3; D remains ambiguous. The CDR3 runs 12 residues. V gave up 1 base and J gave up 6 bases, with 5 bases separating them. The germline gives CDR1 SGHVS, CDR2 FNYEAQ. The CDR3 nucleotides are TGTGCCAGCAGCTTAGGGTGGGATACGCAGTATTTT. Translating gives CASSLGWDTQYF. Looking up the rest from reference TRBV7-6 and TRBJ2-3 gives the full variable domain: GAGVSQSPRYKVTKRGQDVALRCDPISGHVSLYWYRQALGQGPEFLTYFNYEAQQDKSGLPNDRFSAERPEGSISTLTIQRTEQRDSAMYRCASSLGWDTQYFGPGTRLTVL.

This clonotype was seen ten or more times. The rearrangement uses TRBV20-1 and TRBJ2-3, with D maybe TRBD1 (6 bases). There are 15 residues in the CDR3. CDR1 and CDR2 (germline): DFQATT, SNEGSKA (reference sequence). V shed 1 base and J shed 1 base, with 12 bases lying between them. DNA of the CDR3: TGCAGTGCTAGAGTTGGGACAAAGGGCACAGATACGCAGTATTTT. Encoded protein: CSARVGTKGTDTQYF.

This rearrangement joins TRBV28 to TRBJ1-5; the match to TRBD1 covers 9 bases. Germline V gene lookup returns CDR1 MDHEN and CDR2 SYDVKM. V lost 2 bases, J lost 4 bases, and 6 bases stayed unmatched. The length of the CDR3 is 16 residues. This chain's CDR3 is CASSLRGTGRNQPQHF. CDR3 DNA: TGTGCCAGCAGTTTAAGGGGGACAGGGCGGAATCAGCCCCAGCATTTT.

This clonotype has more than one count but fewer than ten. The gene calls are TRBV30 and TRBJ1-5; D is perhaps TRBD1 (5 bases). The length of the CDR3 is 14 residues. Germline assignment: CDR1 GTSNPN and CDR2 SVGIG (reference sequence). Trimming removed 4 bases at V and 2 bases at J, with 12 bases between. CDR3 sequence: CAWNKGLGNQPQHF. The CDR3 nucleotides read TGTGCCTGGAATAAGGGGCTTGGCAATCAGCCCCAGCATTTT.

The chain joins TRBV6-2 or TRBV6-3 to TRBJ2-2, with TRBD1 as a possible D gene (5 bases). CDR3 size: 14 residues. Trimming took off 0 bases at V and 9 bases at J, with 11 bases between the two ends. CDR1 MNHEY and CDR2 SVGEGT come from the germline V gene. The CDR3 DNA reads TGTGCCAGCAGTTACTCGGGGCCGGAAAGGGAGCTGTTTTTT. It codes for CASSYSGPERELFF.